Sequencing of this TCR beta chain was carried out in a study of blood T cell repertoires in COVID-19. Looking at the study overall: Acute-phase and convalescent COVID-19 samples originated in the United States, Italy and Spain.

CDR3 length: 15 amino acids. V was pared by 4 bases and J by 5 bases, with 7 bases of the junction left unmatched. The germline gives CDR1 SGHKS, CDR2 YYEKEE (reference sequence). Original handling: Using reference gene primer amplification, nucleated cell counts were estimated. Generated by immunoSEQ multiplex PCR, the TCRdb table keeps only in-frame clones and is missing some. V and J calls and clone size are those listed in that table; D and trimming were worked out from the DNA. Among roughly 86,000 clones listed, 80% to 85% were seen once. This chain links TRBV5-5 with TRBJ1-2; 11 bases map to TRBD1. This TCR came from a man aged 55 to 69 with acute or convalescent COVID-19. The sample comprised peripheral blood. In nucleotides, the CDR3 is TGTGCCAGCAGCGTCCCGGGACAGGGGGATTATGGCTACACCTTC. This encodes CASSVPGQGDYGYTF.